One sample yielded the 23 T cell receptor beta chains listed below, sequenced in a study of CD8 T cells in ankylosing spondylitis. TCRdb re-called the 5' RACE reads with MiXCR, one entry per CDR3 protein. Among about 250,000 distinct CDR3 sequences, under 12% were seen once, and the ten largest hold about 3%. Sample: blood, either unsorted or a sorted T cell fraction (not recorded which). The receptor source for this set is a male donor with ankylosing spondylitis or in good health (not recorded which).

This clonotype was seen at least ten times. The CDR3 loop reads CASSETIQETQYF. The CDR3 DNA reads TGTGCCAGCAGCGAAACTATCCAAGAGACCCAGTACTTC. The J gene is TRBJ2-5, the V gene TRBV9; no clear D. The V gene lost 3 bases and the J gene lost 1 base, with 7 bases spanning the gap. Germline V gene data show CDR1 as SGDLS and CDR2 as YYNGEE. This CDR3 has 13 amino acids.

This clonotype was seen repeatedly, ten times or more. The V call is TRBV12-3 or TRBV12-4, the J call TRBJ2-7; 12 bases agree with TRBD2. Losses at the gene ends were 3 bases for V and 2 bases for J; bases not matched to a gene: 11. The CDR3 runs to 18 residues. CDR3 DNA: TGTGCCAGCAGTTTTTGGCCTACCGGGACTAGCGGGCCCTACGAGCAGTACTTC. Its protein is CASSFWPTGTSGPYEQYF.

This clonotype was observed many times. CDR3 in amino acids: CASSDWREGLNEQFF. DNA for the CDR3: TGTGCCAGCAGTGACTGGCGGGAGGGCCTCAATGAGCAGTTCTTC. V is TRBV6-4 and J is TRBJ2-1, with 9 bases that match TRBD2. Per germline, CDR1 MRHNA and CDR2 SNTAGT. V shed 1 base, J shed 6 bases, and the junction held 4 bases outside the gene matches. The CDR3 is made up of 15 amino acids.

To note about this clonotype: Since a much larger clone is just one base distant, this may be a read error. The chain has TRBV5-1 and TRBJ2-1; the D gene is possibly TRBD1 (6 bases). This CDR3 spans 15 amino acids. Germline V gene sequence: CDR1 SGHRS, CDR2 YFSETQ. The CDR3 nucleotides are TGCGGCAGCAAACGAGAGACCTTGGGGGCCAATGAGCAGTTCTTC. It translates to CGSKRETLGANEQFF.

A remark on this clonotype: A much larger clone is a single base away; this may be a read error. The CDR3 coding sequence is TGTGCCAGCAGCTCACCGGGACAGAGGCCAAGCAATGAGCAGTTCTTC. This translates into CASSSPGQRPSNEQFF. This chain uses TRBV7-2 with TRBJ2-1; TRBD1 matches at 7 bases. CDR3 length: 16 amino acids. The junction had 12 bases not matched to a gene; V was cut back by 4 bases and J by 6 bases. Germline V gene data show CDR1 as SGHTA and CDR2 as FQGNSA.

Many counts were recorded for this clonotype. DNA of the CDR3: TGCGCCAGCAGCTGGGGGACAGGGGGTTCTGGGGCCAACGTCCTGACTTTC. This gives the protein CASSWGTGGSGANVLTF. The chain recombines TRBV5-1 with TRBJ2-6; TRBD1 agrees at 11 bases. The CDR3 has 17 residues. Germline values: CDR1 SGHRS, CDR2 YFSETQ. J gave up 1 base and V 3 bases, and 3 bases lay outside the gene matches. The entire variable domain, with the rest obtained from reference TRBV5-1 and TRBJ2-6, is as follows: KAGVTQTPRYLIKTRGQQVTLSCSPISGHRSVSWYQQTPGQGLQFLFEYFSETQRNKGNFPGRFSGRQFSNSRSEMNVSTLELGDSALYLCASSWGTGGSGANVLTFGAGSRLTVL.

Ten or more counts support this clonotype. This chain uses TRBV27 with TRBJ2-7; 8 positions match TRBD2. The germline V gene has CDR1 MNHEY and CDR2 SMNVEV (reference sequence). V trimming: 3 bases; J trimming: 7 bases; junction bases outside the gene matches: 8. This CDR3 is built from 14 residues. The DNA for the CDR3 is TGTGCCAGCAGTTTTCCCGGGACTAGAGGGGAGCAGTACTTC. This sequence encodes CASSFPGTRGEQYF.

This chain links TRBV19 with TRBJ2-2, with D possibly matching TRBD1 (5 bases). Trimming took 7 bases from V and 2 from J, leaving 8 bases between them. CDR3 size: 13 residues. Germline CDR1 is LNHDA and CDR2 is SQIVND (reference sequence). The CDR3 reads CASTRGNTGELFF. CDR3 in DNA: TGTGCCAGTACAAGGGGAAACACCGGGGAGCTGTTTTTT.

For this clonotype: Given a much more abundant clone one base away, this may be a read error. The genes are TRBV6-1 and TRBJ2-1; TRBD1 matches at 11 bases. The CDR3 totals 17 residues. Germline V gives CDR1 MNHNS, CDR2 SASEGT. J lost 1 base, V lost 6 bases, and 8 bases had no gene match. In DNA, the CDR3 is TGTGCCAGCAGCTCCGGGACAGGGGGTTCTTCCTACAATGAGCAGTTCTTC. Amino acid sequence: CASSSGTGGSSYNEQFF.

In its sample, this clonotype was seen a few times. V gene TRBV27 combines with J gene TRBJ2-5; either TRBD1 or TRBD2 may supply D (5 bases each). The V gene's germline CDR1 is MNHEY and CDR2 SMNVEV (reference sequence). The CDR3 runs to 13 residues. The ends were cut back, 5 bases at V and 4 bases at J, with 11 bases in the middle. CDR3 sequence: CASSTRGVETQYF. Here the CDR3 DNA reads TGTGCCAGCAGTACTAGGGGTGTAGAGACCCAGTACTTC.

This clonotype occurred many times. The gene calls are TRBV7-9 and TRBJ2-3, with D uncertain. This CDR3 has 11 amino acids. The V gene's germline CDR1 is SEHNR and CDR2 FQNEAQ (reference sequence). Trimming removed 5 bases at V and 8 bases at J, with 8 bases between. CDR3 sequence: CASSETPTQYF. For the CDR3, the DNA is TGTGCCAGCAGCGAAACTCCTACGCAGTATTTT.

Only a few counts were recorded for this clonotype. This chain connects TRBV30 to TRBJ2-1; no clear D. The ends were cut back, 1 base at V and 10 bases at J, with 14 bases in the middle. CDR1 and CDR2 from the germline V gene are GTSNPN and SVGIG (reference sequence). This CDR3 has 13 residues. CDR3 nucleotide sequence: TGTGCCTGGAGTGCCGAGCCGGGCTCGGAGCAGTTCTTC. Amino acids: CAWSAEPGSEQFF. Together with reference TRBV30 and TRBJ2-1, the CDR3 gives the full variable domain: SQTIHQWPATLVQPVGSPLSLECTVEGTSNPNLYWYRQAAGRGLQLLFYSVGIGQISSEVPQNLSASRPQDRQFILSSKKLLLSDSGFYLCAWSAEPGSEQFFGPGTRLTVL.

This clonotype showed up many times. The chain joins TRBV20-1 to TRBJ2-7; TRBD1 is a possible D gene (6 bases). The CDR3 consists of 12 residues. Germline V gene data show CDR1 as DFQATT and CDR2 as SNEGSKA (reference sequence). V lost 6 bases and J lost 0, with 9 bases in between. The CDR3 here is CSARDISYEQYF. The CDR3 DNA follows: TGCAGTGCCCGGGACATCTCCTACGAGCAGTACTTC.

This clonotype showed up just a few times. This chain joins TRBV20-1 and TRBJ2-1; 10 bases agree with TRBD2. The CDR3 is 17 residues long. Germline V CDR1 and CDR2: DFQATT, SNEGSKA (reference sequence). The V gene end was trimmed by 2 bases and the J gene end by 0 bases; junction bases not matched to a gene: 7. Here the CDR3 reads CSARSLAGAGSYNEQFF. CDR3 DNA sequence: TGCAGTGCTAGAAGTCTAGCGGGAGCGGGCTCCTACAATGAGCAGTTCTTC.

This clonotype was seen ten or more times. The V and J genes are TRBV4-1 and TRBJ2-3; 14 bases fit TRBD2. Germline loops: CDR1 MGHRA, CDR2 YSYEKL. The CDR3 totals 17 residues. V lost 3 bases to trimming and J lost 2 bases; unmatched junction nucleotides: 4. DNA for the CDR3: TGCGCCAGCAGCCACGCGGGACTAGCGGGAGACACAGATACGCAGTATTTT. It codes for CASSHAGLAGDTDTQYF.

This clonotype was detected many times. The chain is built from TRBV4-1 and TRBJ1-6; TRBD1 is a possible D gene (5 bases). CDR1 is MGHRA, CDR2 YSYEKL, per germline. The CDR3 has 14 residues. Trimming took 4 bases from V and 7 from J, leaving 11 bases between them. CDR3 nucleotide sequence: TGCGCCAGCAGCCCCCGTGGGGGGAATTCACCCCTCCACTTT. This sequence encodes CASSPRGGNSPLHF.

This clonotype was recorded at least ten times. The chain carries TRBV4-1 and TRBJ2-7; no definite D call. V lost 1 base to trimming and J lost 7 bases, with 11 bases between them. This CDR3 has 13 residues. Germline V gene data show CDR1 as MGHRA and CDR2 as YSYEKL. CDR3 sequence: CASSQVIIGEQYF. The CDR3, as DNA: TGCGCCAGCAGCCAAGTCATTATTGGGGAGCAGTACTTC.

This clonotype has a count of ten or more. The V call is TRBV6-5, the J call TRBJ2-1; TRBD1 agrees at 10 bases. The junction had 6 bases not matched to a gene; V was cut back by 0 bases and J by 7 bases. From germline, CDR1 is MNHEY and CDR2 SVGAGI. CDR3 length: 16 amino acids. The CDR3 reads CASSYSKGQGTNEQFF. The CDR3 nucleotides read TGTGCCAGCAGTTACTCGAAGGGACAGGGGACTAATGAGCAGTTCTTC.

This chain uses TRBV6-2 or TRBV6-3 with TRBJ1-2, with D possibly matching TRBD1 (6 bases). V gave up 6 bases and J gave up 2 bases, with 19 bases separating them. The length of the CDR3 is 16 residues. Per the germline V gene, CDR1 is MNHEY and CDR2 is SVGEGT. For the CDR3, the DNA is TGTGCCAGCAGCCCCACCAGCGGACAGAGGAACTATGGCTACACCTTC. Translation gives CASSPTSGQRNYGYTF.

This clonotype was seen ten or more times. The rearrangement links TRBV3-1 to TRBJ1-2; TRBD1 is a possible D gene (6 bases). CDR1 is LGHDT, CDR2 YNNKEL, per germline (reference sequence). V dropped 6 bases and J dropped 0 bases, with 17 bases sitting between them. CDR3 length equals 16 residues. The CDR3, as DNA: TGTGCCAGCAGTCTCAGACAGGATCGAGCTAACTATGGCTACACCTTC. It codes for CASSLRQDRANYGYTF.

This clonotype was detected ten times or more. V and J are TRBV21-1 and TRBJ2-1; TRBD1, the table's D call, lacks a check against the DNA. TRBV21-1 is a listed pseudogene. The CDR3 is 16 amino acids. DNA of the CDR3: TGTGCCAGCAGCAGACCCGGGACAGGTGTTTACAATGAGCAGTTCTTC. Protein: CASSRPGTGVYNEQFF.

This clonotype was counted many times. V and J are TRBV12-3 or TRBV12-4 and TRBJ1-2; unclear D gene. Trimming shortened V by 5 bases and J by 1 base, and 14 bases separated the two germline ends. The CDR3 consists of 15 residues. The CDR3 reads CASSTTAIFNYGYTF. The CDR3 nucleotides are TGTGCCAGCAGTACTACAGCTATATTTAACTATGGCTACACCTTC.

This clonotype was counted many times. The chain recombines TRBV12-3 or TRBV12-4 with TRBJ1-1; the D is unclear. The V end lost 6 bases, the J end lost 10 bases, and 18 bases lay between the germline ends. The CDR3 totals 13 residues. The CDR3, as DNA: TGTGCCAGCAGCATGGACGGCGAAAGCGGAGCTTTCTTT. This gives the protein CASSMDGESGAFF.